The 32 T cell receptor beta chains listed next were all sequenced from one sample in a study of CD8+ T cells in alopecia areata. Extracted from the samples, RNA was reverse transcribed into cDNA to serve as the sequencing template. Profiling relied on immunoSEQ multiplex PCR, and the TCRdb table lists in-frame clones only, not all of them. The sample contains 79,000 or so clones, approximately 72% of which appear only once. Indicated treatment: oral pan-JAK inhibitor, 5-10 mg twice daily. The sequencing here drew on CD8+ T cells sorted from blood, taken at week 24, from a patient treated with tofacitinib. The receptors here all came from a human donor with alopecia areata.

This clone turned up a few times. For the CDR3, the DNA is TGCGCCAGCAGCCAAGGAGGCCCGTACAATGAGCAGTTCTTC. It encodes CASSQGGPYNEQFF. The rearrangement uses TRBV4-3 and TRBJ2-1; D is uncertain. The length of the CDR3 is 14 residues. Germline V CDR1 and CDR2: LGHNA, YSLEER. V was trimmed by 1 base and J by 4 bases, leaving 8 bases between them.

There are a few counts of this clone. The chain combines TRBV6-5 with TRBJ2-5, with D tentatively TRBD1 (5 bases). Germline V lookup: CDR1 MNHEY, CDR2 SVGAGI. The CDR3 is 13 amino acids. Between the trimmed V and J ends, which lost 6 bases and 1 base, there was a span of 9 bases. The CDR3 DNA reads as TGTGCCAGCAGCTGGCAGGGCCAAGAGACCCAGTACTTC. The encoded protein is CASSWQGQETQYF.

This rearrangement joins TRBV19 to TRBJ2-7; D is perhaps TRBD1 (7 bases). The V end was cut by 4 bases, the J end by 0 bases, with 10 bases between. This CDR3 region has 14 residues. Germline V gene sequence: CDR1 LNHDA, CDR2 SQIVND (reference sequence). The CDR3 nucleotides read TGTGCCAGTAGTACAGGGGGGAACTCCTACGAGCAGTACTTC. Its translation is CASSTGGNSYEQYF.

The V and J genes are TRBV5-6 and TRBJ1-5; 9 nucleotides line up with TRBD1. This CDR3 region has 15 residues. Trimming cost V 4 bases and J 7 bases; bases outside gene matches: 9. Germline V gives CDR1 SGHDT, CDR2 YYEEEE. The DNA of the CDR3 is TGTGCCAGCAGCCTTTGGACAGGGGTTGGACAGCCCCAGCATTTT. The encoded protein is CASSLWTGVGQPQHF.

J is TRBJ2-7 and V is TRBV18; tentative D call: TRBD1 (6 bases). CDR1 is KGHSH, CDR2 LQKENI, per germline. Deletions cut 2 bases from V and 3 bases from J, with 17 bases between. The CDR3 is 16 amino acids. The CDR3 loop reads CASSPEYRVVHYEQYF. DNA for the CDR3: TGTGCCAGCTCACCAGAATACAGGGTCGTTCACTACGAGCAGTACTTC.

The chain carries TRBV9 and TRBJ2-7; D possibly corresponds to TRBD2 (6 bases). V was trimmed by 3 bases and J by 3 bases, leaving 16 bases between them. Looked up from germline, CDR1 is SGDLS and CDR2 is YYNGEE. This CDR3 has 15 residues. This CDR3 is CASSALGASVYEQYF. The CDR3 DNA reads TGTGCCAGCAGCGCTCTAGGGGCTAGCGTCTACGAGCAGTACTTC.

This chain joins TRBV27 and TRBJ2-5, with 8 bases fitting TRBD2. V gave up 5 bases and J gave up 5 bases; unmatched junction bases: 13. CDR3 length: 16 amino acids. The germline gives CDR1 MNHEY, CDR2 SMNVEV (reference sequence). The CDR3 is CASSPTLAANAETQYF. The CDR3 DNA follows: TGTGCCAGCAGTCCCACACTAGCGGCAAATGCGGAGACCCAGTACTTC.

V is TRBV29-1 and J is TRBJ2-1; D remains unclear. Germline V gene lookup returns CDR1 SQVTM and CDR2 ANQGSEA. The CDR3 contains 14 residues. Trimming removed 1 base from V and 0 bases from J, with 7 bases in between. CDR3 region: CSVEGVPSYNEQFF. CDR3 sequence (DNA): TGCAGCGTTGAAGGCGTCCCCTCCTACAATGAGCAGTTCTTC.

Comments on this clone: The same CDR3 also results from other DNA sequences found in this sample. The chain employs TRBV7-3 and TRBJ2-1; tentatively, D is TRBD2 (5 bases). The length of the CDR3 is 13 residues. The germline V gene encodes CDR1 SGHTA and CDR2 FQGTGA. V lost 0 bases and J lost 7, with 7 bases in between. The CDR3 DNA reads TGTGCCAGCAGCTTAACGCCGGGGAATGAGCAGTTCTTC. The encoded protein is CASSLTPGNEQFF. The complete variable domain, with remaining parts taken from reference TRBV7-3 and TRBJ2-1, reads GAGVSQTPSNKVTEKGKYVELRCDPISGHTALYWYRQSLGQGPEFLIYFQGTGAADDSGLPNDRFFAVRPEGSVSTLKIQRTERGDSAVYLCASSLTPGNEQFFGPGTRLTVL.

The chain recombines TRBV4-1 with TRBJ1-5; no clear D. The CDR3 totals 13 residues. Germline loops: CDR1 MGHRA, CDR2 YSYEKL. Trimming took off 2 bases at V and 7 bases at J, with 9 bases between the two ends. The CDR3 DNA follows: TGCGCCAGCAGCCAATGGTTCGACCAGCCCCAGCATTTT. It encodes CASSQWFDQPQHF.

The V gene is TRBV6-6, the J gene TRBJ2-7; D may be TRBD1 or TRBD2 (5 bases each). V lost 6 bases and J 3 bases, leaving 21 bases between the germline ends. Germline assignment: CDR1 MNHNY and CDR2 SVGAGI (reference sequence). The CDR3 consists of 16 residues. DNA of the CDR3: TGTGCCAGCAGCTGGGACGAGGGGCTGAGGCTCTACGAGCAGTACTTC. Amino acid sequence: CASSWDEGLRLYEQYF.

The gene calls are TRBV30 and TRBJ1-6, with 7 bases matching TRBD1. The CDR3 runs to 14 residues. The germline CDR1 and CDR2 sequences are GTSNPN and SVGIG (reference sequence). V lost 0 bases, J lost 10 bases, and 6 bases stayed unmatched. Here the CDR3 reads CAWSVIGGRSPLHF. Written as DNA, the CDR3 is TGTGCCTGGAGTGTAATAGGGGGCCGGTCACCCCTCCACTTT.

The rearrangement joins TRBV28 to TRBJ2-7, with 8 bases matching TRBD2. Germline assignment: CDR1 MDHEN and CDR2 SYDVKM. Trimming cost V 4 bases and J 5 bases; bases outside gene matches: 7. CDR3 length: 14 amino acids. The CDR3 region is CASSSLAGRNEQYF. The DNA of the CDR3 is TGTGCCAGCAGTTCCCTAGCGGGCCGAAACGAGCAGTACTTC.

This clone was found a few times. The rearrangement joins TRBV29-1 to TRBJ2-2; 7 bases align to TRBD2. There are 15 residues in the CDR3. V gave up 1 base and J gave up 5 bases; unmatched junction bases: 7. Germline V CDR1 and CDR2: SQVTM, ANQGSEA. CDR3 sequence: CSVEASGMGTGELFF. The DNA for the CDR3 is TGCAGCGTTGAAGCGAGCGGGATGGGTACCGGGGAGCTGTTTTTT.

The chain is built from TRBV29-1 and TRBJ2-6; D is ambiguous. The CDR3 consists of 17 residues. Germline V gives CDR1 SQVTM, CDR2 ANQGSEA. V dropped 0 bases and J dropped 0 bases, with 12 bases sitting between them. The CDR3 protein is CSVEDEWVSSGANVLTF. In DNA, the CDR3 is TGCAGCGTTGAAGATGAGTGGGTGAGCTCTGGGGCCAACGTCCTGACTTTC.

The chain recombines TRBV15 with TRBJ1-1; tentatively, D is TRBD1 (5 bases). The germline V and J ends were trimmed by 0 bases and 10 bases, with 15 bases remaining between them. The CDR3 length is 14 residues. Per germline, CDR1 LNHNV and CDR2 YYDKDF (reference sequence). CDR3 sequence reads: CATSREPARGGAFF. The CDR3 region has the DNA TGTGCCACCAGCAGAGAGCCTGCGAGGGGTGGAGCTTTCTTT.

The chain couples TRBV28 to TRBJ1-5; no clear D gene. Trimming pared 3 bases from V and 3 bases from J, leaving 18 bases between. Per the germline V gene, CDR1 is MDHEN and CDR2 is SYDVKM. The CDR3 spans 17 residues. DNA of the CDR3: TGTGCCAGCAGTTTTTCCCTCCGACTTGGGGACAATCAGCCCCAGCATTTT. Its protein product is CASSFSLRLGDNQPQHF.

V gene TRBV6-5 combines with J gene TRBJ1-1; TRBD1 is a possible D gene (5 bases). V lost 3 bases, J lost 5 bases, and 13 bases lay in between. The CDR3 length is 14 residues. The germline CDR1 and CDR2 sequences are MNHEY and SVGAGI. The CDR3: CASSYVYEGTEAFF. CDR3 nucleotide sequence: TGTGCCAGCAGTTATGTATATGAGGGGACTGAAGCTTTCTTT.

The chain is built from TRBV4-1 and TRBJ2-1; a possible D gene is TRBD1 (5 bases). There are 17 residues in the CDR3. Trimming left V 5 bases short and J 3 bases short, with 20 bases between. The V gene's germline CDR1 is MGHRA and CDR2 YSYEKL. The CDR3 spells CASSTPSDRISYNEQFF. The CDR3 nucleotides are TGCGCCAGCAGCACACCAAGCGACAGAATAAGCTACAATGAGCAGTTCTTC.

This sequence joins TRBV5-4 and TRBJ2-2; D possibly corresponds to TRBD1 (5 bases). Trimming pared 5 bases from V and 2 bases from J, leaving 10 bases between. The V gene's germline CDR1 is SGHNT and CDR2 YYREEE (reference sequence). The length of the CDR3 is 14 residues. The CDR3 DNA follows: TGTGCCAGCAGGCCACAGGAAAACACCGGGGAGCTGTTTTTT. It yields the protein CASRPQENTGELFF.

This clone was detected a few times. The CDR3 reads CASSIDPGAEQFF. CDR3 nucleotides: TGTGCCAGTAGTATAGATCCAGGGGCTGAGCAGTTCTTC. The chain is built from TRBV19 and TRBJ2-1; D might be TRBD1 (6 bases). Trimming took off 0 bases at V and 9 bases at J, with 9 bases between the two ends. The CDR3 length is 13 residues. Per the germline V gene, CDR1 is LNHDA and CDR2 is SQIVND (reference sequence).

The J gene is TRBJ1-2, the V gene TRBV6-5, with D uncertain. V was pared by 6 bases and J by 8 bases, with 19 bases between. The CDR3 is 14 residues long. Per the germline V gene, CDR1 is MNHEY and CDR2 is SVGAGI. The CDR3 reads CASSSSTGWGGYTF. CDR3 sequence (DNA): TGTGCCAGCAGCTCATCTACGGGGTGGGGAGGCTACACCTTC.

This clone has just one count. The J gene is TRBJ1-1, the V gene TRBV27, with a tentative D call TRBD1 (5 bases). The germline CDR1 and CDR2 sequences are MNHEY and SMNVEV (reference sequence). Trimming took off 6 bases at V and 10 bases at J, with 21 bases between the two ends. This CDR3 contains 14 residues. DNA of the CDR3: TGTGCCAGCAGCCCAGGCACAGGCGATCTAGGAGCTTTCTTT. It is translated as CASSPGTGDLGAFF.

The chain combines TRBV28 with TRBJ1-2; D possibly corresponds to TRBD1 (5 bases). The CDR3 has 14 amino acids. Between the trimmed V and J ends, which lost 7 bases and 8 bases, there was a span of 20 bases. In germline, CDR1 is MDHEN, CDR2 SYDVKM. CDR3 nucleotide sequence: TGTGCCAGCACTCCCGGGGCTGGGTTGGGCGGCTACACCTTC. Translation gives CASTPGAGLGGYTF.

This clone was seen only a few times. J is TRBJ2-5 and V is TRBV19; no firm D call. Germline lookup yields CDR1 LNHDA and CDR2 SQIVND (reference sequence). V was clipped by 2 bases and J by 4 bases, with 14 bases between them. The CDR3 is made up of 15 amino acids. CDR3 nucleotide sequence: TGTGCCAGTAGTATACTCTTGGGAAAAGTAGAGACCCAGTACTTC. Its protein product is CASSILLGKVETQYF. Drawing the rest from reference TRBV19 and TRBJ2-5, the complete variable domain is DGGITQSPKYLFRKEGQNVTLSCEQNLNHDAMYWYRQDPGQGLRLIYYSQIVNDFQKGDIAEGYSVSREKKESFPLTVTSAQKNPTAFYLCASSILLGKVETQYFGPGTRLLVL.

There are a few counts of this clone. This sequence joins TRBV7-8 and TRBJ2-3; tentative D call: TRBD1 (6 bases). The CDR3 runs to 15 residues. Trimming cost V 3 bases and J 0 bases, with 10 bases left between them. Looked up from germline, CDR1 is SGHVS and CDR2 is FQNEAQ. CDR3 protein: CASSLFDRSTDTQYF. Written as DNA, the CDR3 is TGTGCCAGCAGCTTGTTCGACAGGAGCACAGATACGCAGTATTTT.

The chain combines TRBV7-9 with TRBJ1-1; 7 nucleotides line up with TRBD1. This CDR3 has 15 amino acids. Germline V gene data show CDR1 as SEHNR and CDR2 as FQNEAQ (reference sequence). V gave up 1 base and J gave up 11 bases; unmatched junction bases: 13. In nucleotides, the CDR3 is TGTGCCAGCAGCTTAGGTGGGGTTAGGGGGCCGCCTGCTTTCTTT. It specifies CASSLGGVRGPPAFF.

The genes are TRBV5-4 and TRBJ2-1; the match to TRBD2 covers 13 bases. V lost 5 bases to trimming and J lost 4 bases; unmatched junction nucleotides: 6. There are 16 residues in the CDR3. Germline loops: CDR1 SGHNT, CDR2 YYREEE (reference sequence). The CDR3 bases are TGTGCCAGCAGTCTGCTGACTAGCGGGGGGTACAATGAGCAGTTCTTC. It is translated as CASSLLTSGGYNEQFF.

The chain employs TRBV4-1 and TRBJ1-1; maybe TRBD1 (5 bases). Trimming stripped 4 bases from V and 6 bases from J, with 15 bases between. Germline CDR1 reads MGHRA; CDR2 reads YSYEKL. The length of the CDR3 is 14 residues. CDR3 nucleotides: TGCGCCAGCAGCCCGACAGTCGGGCACCCTGAAGCTTTCTTT. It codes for CASSPTVGHPEAFF.

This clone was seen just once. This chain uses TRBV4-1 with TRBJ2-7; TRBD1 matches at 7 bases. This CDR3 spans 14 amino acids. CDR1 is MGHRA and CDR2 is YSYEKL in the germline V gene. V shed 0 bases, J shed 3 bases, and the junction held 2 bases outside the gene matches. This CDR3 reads CASSQDQGDYEQYF. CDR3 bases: TGCGCCAGCAGCCAAGATCAGGGGGACTACGAGCAGTACTTC.

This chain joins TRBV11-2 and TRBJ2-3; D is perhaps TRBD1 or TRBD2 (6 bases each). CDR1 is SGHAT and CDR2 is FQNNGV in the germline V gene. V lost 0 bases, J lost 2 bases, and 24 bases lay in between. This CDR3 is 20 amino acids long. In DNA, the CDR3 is TGTGCCAGCAGCTTAGAGGTCCCGGGGGCCAGTTACGAGCACACAGATACGCAGTATTTT. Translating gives CASSLEVPGASYEHTDTQYF. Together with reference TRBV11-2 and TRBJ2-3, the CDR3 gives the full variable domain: EAGVAQSPRYKIIEKRQSVAFWCNPISGHATLYWYQQILGQGPKLLIQFQNNGVVDDSQLPKDRFSAERLKGVDSTLKIQPAKLEDSAVYLCASSLEVPGASYEHTDTQYFGPGTRLTVL.

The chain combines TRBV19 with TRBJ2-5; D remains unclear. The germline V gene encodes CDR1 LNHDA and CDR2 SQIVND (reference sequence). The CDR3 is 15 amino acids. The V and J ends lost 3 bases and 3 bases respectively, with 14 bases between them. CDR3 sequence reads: CASSMWEGEEETQYF. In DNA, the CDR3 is TGTGCCAGTAGTATGTGGGAAGGAGAAGAAGAGACCCAGTACTTC.